The source of this T cell receptor (beta chain) is a study of glioma-infiltrating T cells after dendritic cell vaccination. The wider study: Autologous tumor lysate was loaded overnight onto monocyte-derived dendritic cells grown approximately seven days with IL-4 and GM-CSF.

Assay: immunoSEQ multiplex PCR; the TCRdb copy retains only in-frame clones and omits some. The sample yields tens of thousands of clones, around 79% seen once. PBMC sampling occurred before vaccination, two weeks after the third dose, and at progression. V was shortened by 4 bases and J by 5 bases, with 13 bases between the two germline ends. The CDR3 spans 14 residues. The germline CDR1 and CDR2 sequences are SGHRS and YFSETQ. The gene calls are TRBV5-1 and TRBJ2-1; D is uncertain. The source material was blood, sampled before dendritic cell vaccination. This TCR was recovered from a human donor with glioblastoma. The CDR3 nucleotides read TGCGCCAGCAGCCTGGACGGAGAAAACAATGAGCAGTTCTTC. It translates to CASSLDGENNEQFF.